These 10 T cell receptor beta chains were all obtained from the same sample, sequenced in a study of shared clonotypes between healthy human individuals. Data came from immunoSEQ multiplex PCR; TCRdb stores just in-frame clones and leaves some out. The profile shows some 2.4 million clones, approximately 94% of them singletons. The source material was naive CD4+ T cells from PBMCs. Subset defined: CD45RA+ positively selected. These receptors were obtained from a man aged 18 to 30 in good health. Some clones in this sample may be carry-over from other donors' samples.

V gene TRBV27 combines with J gene TRBJ2-1; 7 bases map to TRBD2. This CDR3 has 16 residues. V shed 5 bases and J 1 base; nucleotides not matched to a gene: 8. The germline V gene has CDR1 MNHEY and CDR2 SMNVEV (reference sequence). The CDR3 reads CASSPRAGYSYNEQFF. The CDR3 DNA reads as TGTGCCAGCAGTCCTCGAGCGGGATATTCCTACAATGAGCAGTTCTTC.

The chain links TRBV18 to TRBJ2-7; 9 nucleotides align to TRBD1. Germline lookup yields CDR1 KGHSH and CDR2 LQKENI. V was pared by 2 bases and J by 1 base, with 6 bases of the junction left unmatched. The CDR3 is made up of 16 amino acids. The CDR3 region is CASSPFGGQGSYEQYF. In DNA form, the CDR3 reads TGTGCCAGCTCACCATTTGGGGGACAGGGATCCTACGAGCAGTACTTC.

This clone was seen a single time. This rearrangement joins TRBV15 to TRBJ2-1; 11 nucleotides match TRBD1. V gave up 3 bases and J gave up 7 bases; unmatched junction bases: 8. The CDR3 length is 16 residues. Germline CDR1 and CDR2: LNHNV and YYDKDF (reference sequence). CDR3 loop: CATSRGGQGVVNEQFF. For the CDR3, the DNA is TGTGCCACCAGCAGGGGGGGACAGGGGGTGGTTAATGAGCAGTTCTTC.

The CDR3 DNA reads as TGCAGCGTTGTTGTCGGACGGTCTAGCACAGATACGCAGTATTTT. Translated: CSVVVGRSSTDTQYF. The chain joins TRBV29-1 to TRBJ2-3, with unresolved D. Germline CDR1 SQVTM, CDR2 ANQGSEA. The CDR3 is made up of 15 amino acids. V was cut by 4 bases and J by 0 bases, with 14 bases left in between.

This sequence joins TRBV6-5 and TRBJ2-1; 7 nucleotides match TRBD2. The CDR3 runs 16 residues. V shed 4 bases, J shed 7 bases, and the junction held 13 bases outside the gene matches. The germline V gene encodes CDR1 MNHEY and CDR2 SVGAGI. This CDR3 is CASSSGGSGLMNEQFF. In nucleotides, the CDR3 is TGTGCCAGCAGTTCCGGGGGGTCAGGTTTGATGAATGAGCAGTTCTTC.

V is TRBV28 and J is TRBJ2-7, with a tentative D call TRBD2 (6 bases). Trimming stripped 2 bases from V and 2 bases from J, with 16 bases between. Germline V lookup: CDR1 MDHEN, CDR2 SYDVKM. This CDR3 comprises 16 residues. In DNA form, the CDR3 reads TGTGCCAGCAGTTTAACGGACGGGAGTATCACCTACGAGCAGTACTTC. Its protein is CASSLTDGSITYEQYF.

This rearrangement joins TRBV19 to TRBJ1-5; D might be TRBD1 (6 bases). CDR1 is LNHDA, CDR2 SQIVND, per germline (reference sequence). The ends were cut back, 6 bases at V and 6 bases at J, with 15 bases in the middle. This CDR3 spans 14 amino acids. The CDR3, as DNA: TGTGCCAGTAGGATACTACAGGGCGGTCAGCCCCAGCATTTT. Its protein is CASRILQGGQPQHF.

The genes are TRBV29-1 and TRBJ2-3, with D possibly being TRBD1 (6 bases). The germline CDR1 and CDR2 sequences are SQVTM and ANQGSEA. Trimming took off 4 bases at V and 2 bases at J, with 10 bases between the two ends. The length of the CDR3 is 13 residues. CDR3 residues: CSVGGGYTDTQYF. The DNA of the CDR3 is TGCAGCGTTGGTGGGGGCTACACAGATACGCAGTATTTT.

As for this clone: Other DNA variants within this sample encode the same CDR3. The chain links TRBV7-9 to TRBJ2-7; D remains ambiguous. The V gene's germline CDR1 is SEHNR and CDR2 FQNEAQ (reference sequence). CDR3 length: 11 residues. Trimming removed 4 bases from V and 3 bases from J, with 4 bases in between. The CDR3 loop is CASSSVYEQYF. CDR3 bases: TGTGCCAGCAGCTCAGTCTACGAGCAGTACTTC.

The chain uses TRBV28 and TRBJ2-7; the D gene is possibly TRBD1 (6 bases). Trimming removed 4 bases from V and 2 bases from J, with 12 bases in between. Germline CDR1 MDHEN, CDR2 SYDVKM. The CDR3 is made up of 14 amino acids. The CDR3 is CASSSFNRAYEQYF. The CDR3, as DNA: TGTGCCAGCAGTTCTTTTAACAGGGCCTACGAGCAGTACTTC.